This T cell receptor (beta chain) was documented in a study of CD8+CD57+ T cells in acquired aplastic anemia. Study context: Mean yield of DNA from sorted CD4+ and CD8+ cells was about 3.2 ug. About 10 million reads were obtained on average for healthy donor CD4+ cells.

This clonotype was found many times. Its antigen remains unknown. The CDR3 is made up of 13 amino acids. Trimming removed 3 bases at V and 6 bases at J, with 8 bases between. Study observations and caveats: Between the patient and control groups, CD8+ Simpson's diversity did not differ significantly. Overlapping CD8+ CDR3 repertoires of patients and controls contained about 27 shared sequences.

Genomic DNA served as template for TCR beta VDJ and CDR3 profiling. TCRdb analysed the reads with MiXCR anew, one entry per CDR3 protein. The table shows some 150,000 distinct CDR3 sequences, with approximately 41% occurring only once. The TCR sequence derives from a human donor in good health, serving as a control. V and J are TRBV12-3 or TRBV12-4 and TRBJ1-4; tentative D call: TRBD1 (6 bases). Source material: sorted CD4+, CD8+, or CD8+CD57+ T cells (not recorded which) from PBMCs. The CDR3 coding sequence is TGTGCCAGCAGTTTGGGGGCCGATGAAAAACTGTTTTTT. Residues: CASSLGADEKLFF.